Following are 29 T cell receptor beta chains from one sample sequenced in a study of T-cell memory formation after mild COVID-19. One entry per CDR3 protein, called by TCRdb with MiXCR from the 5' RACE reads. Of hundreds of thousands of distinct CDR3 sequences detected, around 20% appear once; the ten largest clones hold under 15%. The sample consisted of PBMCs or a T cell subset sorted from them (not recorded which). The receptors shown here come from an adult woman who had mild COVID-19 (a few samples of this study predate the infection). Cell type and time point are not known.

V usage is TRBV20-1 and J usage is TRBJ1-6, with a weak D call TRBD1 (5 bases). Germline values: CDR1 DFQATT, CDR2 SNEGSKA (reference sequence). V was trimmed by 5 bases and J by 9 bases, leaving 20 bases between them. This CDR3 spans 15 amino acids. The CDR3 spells CSAAYSGVFSSPLHF. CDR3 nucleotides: TGCAGTGCTGCTTACTCGGGGGTGTTTAGTTCACCCCTCCACTTT.

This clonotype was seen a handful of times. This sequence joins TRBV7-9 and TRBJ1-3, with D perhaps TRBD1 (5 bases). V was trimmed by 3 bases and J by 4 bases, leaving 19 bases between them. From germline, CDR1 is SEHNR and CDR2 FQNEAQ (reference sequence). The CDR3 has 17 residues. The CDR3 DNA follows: TGTGCCAGCAGCTTTCGAATCGGCAGGGTGGAAGGAAACACCATATATTTT. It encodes CASSFRIGRVEGNTIYF.

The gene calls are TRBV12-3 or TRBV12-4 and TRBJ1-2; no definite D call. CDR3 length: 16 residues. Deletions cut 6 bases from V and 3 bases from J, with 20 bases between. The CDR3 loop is CASRARSLSLHYGYTF. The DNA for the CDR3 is TGTGCCAGCAGAGCCCGGTCCCTCTCCCTACACTATGGCTACACCTTC.

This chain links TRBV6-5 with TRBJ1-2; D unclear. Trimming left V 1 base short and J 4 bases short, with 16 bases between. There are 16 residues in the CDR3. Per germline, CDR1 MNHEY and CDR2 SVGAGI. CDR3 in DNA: TGTGCCAGCAGTTACTTCGACCCGACCGCTAGCTATGGCTACACCTTC. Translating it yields CASSYFDPTASYGYTF.

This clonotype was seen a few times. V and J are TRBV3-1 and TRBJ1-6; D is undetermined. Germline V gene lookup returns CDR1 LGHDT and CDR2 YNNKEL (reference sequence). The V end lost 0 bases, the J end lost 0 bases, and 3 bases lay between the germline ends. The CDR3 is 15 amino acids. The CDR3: CASSQDSSYNSPLHF. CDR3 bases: TGTGCCAGCAGCCAAGACAGCTCCTATAATTCACCCCTCCACTTT.

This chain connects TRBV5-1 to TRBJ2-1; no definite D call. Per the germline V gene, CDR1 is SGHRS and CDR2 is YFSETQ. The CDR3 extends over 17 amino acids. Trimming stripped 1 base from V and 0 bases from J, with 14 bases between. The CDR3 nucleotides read TGCGCCAGCAGCTTGTTTTCGGCTCCCAGCTCCTACAATGAGCAGTTCTTC. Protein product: CASSLFSAPSSYNEQFF.

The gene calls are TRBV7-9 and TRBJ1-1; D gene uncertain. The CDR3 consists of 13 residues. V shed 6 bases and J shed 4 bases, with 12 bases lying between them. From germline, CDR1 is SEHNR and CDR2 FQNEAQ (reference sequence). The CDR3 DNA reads TGTGCCAGCAGAAGGGTAATGGGCACTGAAGCTTTCTTT. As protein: CASRRVMGTEAFF.

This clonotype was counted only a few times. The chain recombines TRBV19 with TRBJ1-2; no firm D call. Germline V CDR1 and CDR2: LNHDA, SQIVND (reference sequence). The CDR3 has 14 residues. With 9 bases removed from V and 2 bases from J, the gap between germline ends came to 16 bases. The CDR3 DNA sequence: TGTGCCAGCACAACGGGCCTAGCAAACTATGGCTACACCTTC. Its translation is CASTTGLANYGYTF.

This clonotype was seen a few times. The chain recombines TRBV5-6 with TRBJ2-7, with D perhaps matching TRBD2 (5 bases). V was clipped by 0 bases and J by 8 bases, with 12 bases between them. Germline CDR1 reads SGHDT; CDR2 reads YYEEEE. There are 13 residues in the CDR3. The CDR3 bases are TGTGCCAGCAGCTTGGTGGAGGAGCCCAAGCAGTACTTC. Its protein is CASSLVEEPKQYF.

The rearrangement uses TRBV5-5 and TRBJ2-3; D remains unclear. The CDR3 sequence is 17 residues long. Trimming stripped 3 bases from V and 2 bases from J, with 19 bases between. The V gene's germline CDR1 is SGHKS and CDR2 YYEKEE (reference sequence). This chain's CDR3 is CASSSILRVPPTDTQYF. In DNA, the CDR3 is TGTGCCAGCAGCTCGATCTTAAGGGTACCTCCCACAGATACGCAGTATTTT. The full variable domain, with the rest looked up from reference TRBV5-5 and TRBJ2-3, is DAGVTQSPTHLIKTRGQQVTLRCSPISGHKSVSWYQQVLGQGPQFIFQYYEKEERGRGNFPDRFSARQFPNYSSELNVNALLLGDSALYLCASSSILRVPPTDTQYFGPGTRLTVL.

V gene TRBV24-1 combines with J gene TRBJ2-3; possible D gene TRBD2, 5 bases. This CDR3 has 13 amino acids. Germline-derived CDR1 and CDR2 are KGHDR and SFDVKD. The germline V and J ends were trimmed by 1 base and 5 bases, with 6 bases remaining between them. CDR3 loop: CATSDLGRDTQYF. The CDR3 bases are TGTGCCACCAGTGATTTAGGGAGAGATACGCAGTATTTT.

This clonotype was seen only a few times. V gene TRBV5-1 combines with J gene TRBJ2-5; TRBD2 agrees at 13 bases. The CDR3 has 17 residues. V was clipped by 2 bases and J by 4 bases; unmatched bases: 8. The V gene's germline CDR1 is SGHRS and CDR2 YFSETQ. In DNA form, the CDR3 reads TGCGCCAGCAGCTTAGGACTAGCGGGAGATGGGAGAGAGACCCAGTACTTC. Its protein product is CASSLGLAGDGRETQYF.

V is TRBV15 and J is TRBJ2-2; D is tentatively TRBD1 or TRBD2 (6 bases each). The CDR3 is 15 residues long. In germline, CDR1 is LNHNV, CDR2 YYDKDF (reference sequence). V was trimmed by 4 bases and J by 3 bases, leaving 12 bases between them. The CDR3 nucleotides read TGTGCCACCAGCAACAGGAGGGGGGACACCGGGGAGCTGTTTTTT. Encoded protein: CATSNRRGDTGELFF.

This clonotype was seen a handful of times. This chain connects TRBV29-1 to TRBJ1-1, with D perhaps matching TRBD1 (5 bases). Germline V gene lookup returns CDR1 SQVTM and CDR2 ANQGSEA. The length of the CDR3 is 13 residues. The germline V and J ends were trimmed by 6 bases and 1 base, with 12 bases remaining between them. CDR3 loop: CSVLRDGNTEAFF. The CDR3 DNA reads TGCAGCGTCCTCCGGGACGGGAACACTGAAGCTTTCTTT.

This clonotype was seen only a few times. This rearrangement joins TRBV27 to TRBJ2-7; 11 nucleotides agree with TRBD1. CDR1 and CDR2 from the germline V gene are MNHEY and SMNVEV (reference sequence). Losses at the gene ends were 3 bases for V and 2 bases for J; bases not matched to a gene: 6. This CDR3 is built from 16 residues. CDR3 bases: TGTGCCAGCAGTTTGTCCGGGACAGGGGGTCCCTACGAGCAGTACTTC. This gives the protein CASSLSGTGGPYEQYF.

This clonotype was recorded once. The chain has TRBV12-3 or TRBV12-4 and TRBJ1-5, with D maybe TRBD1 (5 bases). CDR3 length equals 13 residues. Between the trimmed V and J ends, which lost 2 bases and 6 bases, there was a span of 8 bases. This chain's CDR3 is CASSLPGTQPQHF. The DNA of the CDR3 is TGTGCCAGCAGTTTACCGGGGACTCAGCCCCAGCATTTT.

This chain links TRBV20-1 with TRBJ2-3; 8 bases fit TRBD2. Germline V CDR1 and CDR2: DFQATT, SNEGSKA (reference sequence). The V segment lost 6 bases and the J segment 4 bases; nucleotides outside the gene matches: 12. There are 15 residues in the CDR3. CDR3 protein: CSAPVAGRFPDTQYF. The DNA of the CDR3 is TGCAGTGCCCCCGTAGCGGGGCGGTTTCCAGATACGCAGTATTTT.

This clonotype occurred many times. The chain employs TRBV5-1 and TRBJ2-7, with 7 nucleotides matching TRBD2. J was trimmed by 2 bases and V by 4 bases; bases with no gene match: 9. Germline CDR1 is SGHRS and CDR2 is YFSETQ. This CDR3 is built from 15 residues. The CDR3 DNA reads TGCGCCAGCAGCAGGTCTAGCGGTTTACCCTACGAGCAGTACTTC. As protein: CASSRSSGLPYEQYF.

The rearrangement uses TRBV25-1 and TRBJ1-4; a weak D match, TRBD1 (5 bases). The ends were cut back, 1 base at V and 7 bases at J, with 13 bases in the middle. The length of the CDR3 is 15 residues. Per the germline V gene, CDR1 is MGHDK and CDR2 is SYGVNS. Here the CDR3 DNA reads TGTGCCAGCAGTGAATGGGGGACGCGGGGTGAAAAACTGTTTTTT. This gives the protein CASSEWGTRGEKLFF.

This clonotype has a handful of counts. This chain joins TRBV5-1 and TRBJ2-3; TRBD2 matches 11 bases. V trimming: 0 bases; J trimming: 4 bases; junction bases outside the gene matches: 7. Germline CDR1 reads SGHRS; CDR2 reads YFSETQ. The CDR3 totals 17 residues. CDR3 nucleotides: TGCGCCAGCAGCTTGGGACTAGCGGGGATGGGTTCAGATACGCAGTATTTT. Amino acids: CASSLGLAGMGSDTQYF.

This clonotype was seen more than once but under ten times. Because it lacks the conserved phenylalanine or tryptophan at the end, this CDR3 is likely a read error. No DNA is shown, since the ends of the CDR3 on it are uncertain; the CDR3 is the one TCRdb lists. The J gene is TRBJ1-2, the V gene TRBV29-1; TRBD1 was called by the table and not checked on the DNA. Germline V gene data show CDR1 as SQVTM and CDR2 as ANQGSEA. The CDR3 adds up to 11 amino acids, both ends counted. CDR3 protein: CSVETGRRIDL.

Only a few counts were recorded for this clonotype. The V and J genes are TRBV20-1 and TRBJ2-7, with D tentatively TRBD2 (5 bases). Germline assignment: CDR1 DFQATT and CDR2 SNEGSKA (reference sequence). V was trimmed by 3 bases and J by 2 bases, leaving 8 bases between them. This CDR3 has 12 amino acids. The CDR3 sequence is CSASGLPYEQYF. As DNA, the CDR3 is TGCAGTGCTAGTGGACTTCCCTACGAGCAGTACTTC.

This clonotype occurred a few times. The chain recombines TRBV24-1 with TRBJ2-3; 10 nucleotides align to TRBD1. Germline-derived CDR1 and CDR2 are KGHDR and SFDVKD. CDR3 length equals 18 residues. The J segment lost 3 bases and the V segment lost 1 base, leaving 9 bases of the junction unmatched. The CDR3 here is CATSDFGGQGPGTDTQYF. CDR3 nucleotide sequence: TGTGCCACCAGTGATTTCGGGGGACAGGGGCCGGGGACAGATACGCAGTATTTT.

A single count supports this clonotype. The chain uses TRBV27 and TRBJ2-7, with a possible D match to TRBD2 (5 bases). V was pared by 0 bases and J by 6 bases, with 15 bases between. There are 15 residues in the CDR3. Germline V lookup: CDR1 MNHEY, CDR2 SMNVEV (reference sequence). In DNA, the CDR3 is TGTGCCAGCAGTTTATCGCTAGCCCGCCGGGTCGAGCAGTACTTC. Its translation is CASSLSLARRVEQYF.

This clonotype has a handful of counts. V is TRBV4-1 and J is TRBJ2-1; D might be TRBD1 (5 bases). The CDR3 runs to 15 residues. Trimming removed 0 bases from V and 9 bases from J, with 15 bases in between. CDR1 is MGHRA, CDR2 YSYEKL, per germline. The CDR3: CASSQDPWQGSEQFF. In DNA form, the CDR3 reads TGCGCCAGCAGCCAAGATCCGTGGCAGGGAAGTGAGCAGTTCTTC.

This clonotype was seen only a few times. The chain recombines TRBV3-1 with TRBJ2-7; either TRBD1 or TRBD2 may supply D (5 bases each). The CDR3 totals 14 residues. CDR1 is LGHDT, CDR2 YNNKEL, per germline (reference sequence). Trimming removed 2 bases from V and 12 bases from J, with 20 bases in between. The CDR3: CASSQRGRQSGLYF. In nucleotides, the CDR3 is TGTGCCAGCAGCCAAAGGGGACGACAGAGTGGATTGTACTTC.

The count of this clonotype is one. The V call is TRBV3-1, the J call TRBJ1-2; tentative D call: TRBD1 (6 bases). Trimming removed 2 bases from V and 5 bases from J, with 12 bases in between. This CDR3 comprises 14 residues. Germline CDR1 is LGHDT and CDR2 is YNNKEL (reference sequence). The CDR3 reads CASSQSRGRYGYTF. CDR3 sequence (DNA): TGTGCCAGCAGCCAATCCAGGGGCAGGTATGGCTACACCTTC.

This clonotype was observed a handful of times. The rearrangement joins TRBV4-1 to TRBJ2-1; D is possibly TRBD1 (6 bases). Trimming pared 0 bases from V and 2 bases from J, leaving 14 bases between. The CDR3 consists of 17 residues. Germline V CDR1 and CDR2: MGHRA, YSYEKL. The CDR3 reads CASSQDTARGTYNEQFF. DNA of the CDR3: TGCGCCAGCAGCCAAGATACCGCCAGGGGCACCTACAATGAGCAGTTCTTC.

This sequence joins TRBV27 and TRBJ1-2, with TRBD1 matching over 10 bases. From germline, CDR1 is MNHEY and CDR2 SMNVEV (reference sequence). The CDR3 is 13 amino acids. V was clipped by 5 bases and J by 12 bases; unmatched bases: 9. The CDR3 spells CASSPGQGPPDTF. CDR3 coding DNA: TGTGCCAGCAGTCCGGGACAGGGGCCCCCTGACACCTTC.